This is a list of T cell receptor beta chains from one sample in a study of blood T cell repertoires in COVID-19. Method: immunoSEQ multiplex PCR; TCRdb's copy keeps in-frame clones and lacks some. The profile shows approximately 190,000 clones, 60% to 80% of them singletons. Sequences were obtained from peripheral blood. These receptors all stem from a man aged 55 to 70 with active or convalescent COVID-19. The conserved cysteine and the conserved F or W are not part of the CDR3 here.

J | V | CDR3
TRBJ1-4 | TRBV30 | AWIAGEKLF
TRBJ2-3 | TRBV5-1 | ASSKAASSTDTQY
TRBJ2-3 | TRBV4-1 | ASSPREFTDTQY
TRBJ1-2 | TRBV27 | ASRGSGTGGYYGYT
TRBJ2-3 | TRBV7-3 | ASSLTAGTSGSTDTQY
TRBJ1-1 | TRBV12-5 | ASGLEGAGTEAF
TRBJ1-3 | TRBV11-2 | ASSPWSGAGGNTIY
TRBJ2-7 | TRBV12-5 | ASGLVRLAGAVQY
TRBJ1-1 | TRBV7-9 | ASSFIRGLNTEAF
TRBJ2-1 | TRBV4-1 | ASSQDYWGGSYNEQF
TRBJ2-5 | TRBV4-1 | ASSLLGEAETQY
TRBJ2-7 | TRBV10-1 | ASSESGTGGRRLDEQY
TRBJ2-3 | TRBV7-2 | ASSLGTGYTDTQY
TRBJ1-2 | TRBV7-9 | ASTLSYGYT
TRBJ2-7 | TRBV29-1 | SVVPGYQGTYEQY
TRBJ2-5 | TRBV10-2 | ASRQGARETQY
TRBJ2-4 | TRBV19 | ASSAGQLRRAKNIQY
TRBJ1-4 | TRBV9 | ASSVQQGGNEKLF
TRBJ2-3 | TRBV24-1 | AIRLGRGTVGRTDTQY
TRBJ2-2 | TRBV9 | ASSVGAGGPGSRELF
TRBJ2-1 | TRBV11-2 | ASSLDRLGNEQF
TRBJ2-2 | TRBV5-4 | ASSQNKGGTGELF
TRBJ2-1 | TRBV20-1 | SATPSNEQF
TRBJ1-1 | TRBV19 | ASTRGSDTEAF
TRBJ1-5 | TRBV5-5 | ASSSQGSQGNQPQH
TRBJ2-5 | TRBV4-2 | ASSQGGVGPVGRGETQY
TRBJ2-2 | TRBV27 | ASSPPLAANTGELF
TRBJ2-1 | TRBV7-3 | ASSKGTGSYNEQF
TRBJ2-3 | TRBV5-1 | ASSPSVGRGTDTQY
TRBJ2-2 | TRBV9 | ASSGLATNTGELF
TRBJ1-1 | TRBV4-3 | ASSQGTGTEAF
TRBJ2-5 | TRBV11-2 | ASSPLLAEETQY
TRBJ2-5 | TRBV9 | ASSVAGTVETQY
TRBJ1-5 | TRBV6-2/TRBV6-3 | ASTPSGNQPQH
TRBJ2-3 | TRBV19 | ASRMTSGTHTSTDTQY
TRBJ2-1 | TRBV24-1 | ATSGGLAGRIGEQF
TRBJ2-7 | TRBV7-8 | ASSLGEGQGLEQY
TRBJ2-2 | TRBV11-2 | ASRKGGITGELF
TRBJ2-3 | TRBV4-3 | ASSHVSGSGADTQY
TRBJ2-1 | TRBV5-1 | ASRAGTSGYNEQF
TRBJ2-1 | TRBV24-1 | ATSDFRGRGRAGEQF
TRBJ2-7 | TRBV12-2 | ASRYFRLSPPYEQY
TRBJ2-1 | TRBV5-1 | ASSRLAYNEQF
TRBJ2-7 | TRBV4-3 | ASSQDPGGSDEQY
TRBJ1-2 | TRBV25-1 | ASSEARGAFYGYT
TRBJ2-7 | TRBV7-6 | ASSFTSGYEQY
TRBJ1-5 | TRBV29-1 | STRDRADQPQH
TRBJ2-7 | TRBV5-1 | ASSLWSGTAYEQY
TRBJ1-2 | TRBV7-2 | ASSSTMATFGYGYT